A single T cell receptor (beta chain) is shown here with its context. Its antigen is undetermined. The sample comes from a study of T cell responses to AZD1222 COVID-19 vaccine. General study points: Spike was spanned by vaccine-associated CD4 TCRs, which were dominant at 160-218 and 743-854. White British ancestry dominated among donors, who included more females, and clonal diversity was possibly underestimated. An increase in Spike-specific TCR breadth and depth was observed after two AZD1222 doses.

Assay: immunoSEQ multiplex PCR; the TCRdb copy retains only in-frame clones and omits some. The table lists under 150,000 clones, 88% of them singletons. Germline CDR1 reads LNHDA; CDR2 reads SQIVND (reference sequence). The CDR3 runs to 18 residues. Trimming cost V 3 bases and J 0 bases; bases outside gene matches: 6. The clonotype comes from an adult in good health. The source was peripheral blood, collected on day 0 of AZD1222 vaccination. The rearrangement uses TRBV19 and TRBJ2-2; 11 nucleotides line up with TRBD2. Here the CDR3 DNA reads TGTGCCAGTAGTATGAGTCTAGCGGGGGGTCCGAACACCGGGGAGCTGTTTTTT. Translation: CASSMSLAGGPNTGELFF.